This T cell receptor beta chain appears in the sequencing data of a study of Ad26.COV2.S vaccination and SARS-CoV-2 variants. Study in general: Ad26.COV2.S given intramuscularly, once or twice 56 days apart.

Data came from immunoSEQ multiplex PCR; TCRdb stores just in-frame clones and leaves some out. This table holds about 480,000 clones, about 83% found once. Treatment denoted: around 19 received Ad26.COV2.S at low or high dose, single or two shots; about 5 received placebo; per-sample allocation not given. Day 63 after the first vaccine or placebo injection was the time point for sampling. This CDR3 region has 16 residues. V dropped 0 bases and J dropped 2 bases, with 12 bases sitting between them. Germline CDR1 is MGHRA and CDR2 is YSYEKL. The rearrangement links TRBV4-1 to TRBJ2-3, with D perhaps matching TRBD1 (5 bases). Sample: peripheral blood, taken in a trial of Ad26.COV2.S vaccine versus placebo. The clonotype originates from a person aged 18-60 years who received the Ad26.COV2.S COVID-19 vaccine or a placebo. Written as DNA, the CDR3 is TGCGCCAGCAGCCAAGAATCTCAGGGTGTCACAGATACGCAGTATTTT. It translates to CASSQESQGVTDTQYF.